What follows describes a single TCR beta chain. These data originate in a study of response to subunit inactivated influenza vaccine. The CDR3 extends over 13 amino acids. V lost 5 bases and J lost 2, with 9 bases in between. The germline V gene encodes CDR1 SEHNR and CDR2 FQNEAQ (reference sequence). TCRdb used MiXCR to reprocess the RT-PCR reads, holding one entry per CDR3 protein. Here the sample spans around 600,000 distinct CDR3 sequences, 10% to 12% being singletons. This sample was shared with a second study, whose subject was T cells expressing NK-cell markers. Per that study: Synthesis of TCR beta cDNA relied on 5'RACE template switching carrying UMIs. One of the eight sequenced donors was seronegative, whereas the other seven were HCMV-seropositive. CD8+ T cells in roughly six donors included dominant NKG2C+ clonotypes at 1.0-7.0%.

The sample here was PBMCs from blood, taken on the day of vaccination. The chain uses TRBV7-9 and TRBJ2-5; D is unclear. This receptor was taken from a man aged 50 to 59 who received an inactivated influenza vaccine. The CDR3 is CASSPTPQETQYF. CDR3 in DNA: TGTGCCAGCAGCCCAACCCCTCAAGAGACCCAGTACTTC.